These 12 T cell receptor beta chains came from one sample sequenced in a study of T cell changes during pregnancy in multiple sclerosis. The table came from immunoSEQ multiplex PCR; TCRdb's copy has only in-frame clones and leaves some out. The sample shows under 55,000 clones, around 90% of them seen only once. The specimen comprised peripheral blood, sampled in the first trimester of pregnancy. The receptors derive from a female donor with multiple sclerosis, enrolled in a pregnancy study.

V and J are TRBV2 and TRBJ1-2; the D gene is possibly TRBD1 (6 bases). This CDR3 contains 13 residues. The germline CDR1 and CDR2 sequences are SNHLY and FYNNEI. Trimming took off 3 bases at V and 8 bases at J, with 13 bases between the two ends. The CDR3 region has the DNA TGTGCCAGCAGTGATCCGGACAGTAGAGGCTACACCTTC. Protein product: CASSDPDSRGYTF.

This chain links TRBV2 with TRBJ1-3; 8 positions match TRBD1. Per the germline V gene, CDR1 is SNHLY and CDR2 is FYNNEI. The CDR3 totals 15 residues. V lost 5 bases and J lost 0; bases outside the gene matches: 3. The CDR3 coding sequence is TGTGCCAGCAGTCCGGGACAGGACTCTGGAAACACCATATATTTT. Its protein is CASSPGQDSGNTIYF.

The rearrangement joins TRBV21-1 to TRBJ2-7; the D segment call TRBD1 is taken from the table without a DNA check. TRBV21-1 is given as a pseudogene. The CDR3 extends over 15 amino acids. The CDR3, as DNA: TGTGCCAGCAGCAATACCGGGACAGGGTTATACGAGCAGTACTTC. Translation: CASSNTGTGLYEQYF.

The J gene is TRBJ2-1, the V gene TRBV4-1; D is unclear. Germline CDR1 and CDR2: MGHRA and YSYEKL. Trimming pared 1 base from V and 4 bases from J, leaving 8 bases between. The CDR3 loop spans 14 amino acids. CDR3 bases: TGCGCCAGCAGCCAAGTATCCACTTACAATGAGCAGTTCTTC. Protein sequence: CASSQVSTYNEQFF.

The V gene is TRBV7-2, the J gene TRBJ1-2; possible D gene TRBD1, 5 bases. This CDR3 has 15 residues. The V end was cut by 3 bases, the J end by 4 bases, with 15 bases between. Germline values: CDR1 SGHTA, CDR2 FQGNSA. The CDR3 loop is CASSFSREDGYGYTF. DNA of the CDR3: TGTGCCAGCAGCTTCAGCAGGGAGGATGGCTATGGCTACACCTTC.

This clone was observed once. The chain joins TRBV7-2 to TRBJ1-1; 10 positions match TRBD1. The CDR3 is made up of 18 amino acids. The germline V gene has CDR1 SGHTA and CDR2 FQGNSA. The V segment lost 5 bases and the J segment 0 bases; nucleotides outside the gene matches: 12. CDR3 sequence: CASSPRPWTGGVNTEAFF. Here the CDR3 DNA reads TGTGCCAGCAGCCCGAGGCCCTGGACAGGGGGAGTGAACACTGAAGCTTTCTTT.

This chain connects TRBV4-1 to TRBJ2-7; TRBD1 matches at 8 bases. V shed 1 base and J 2 bases; nucleotides not matched to a gene: 4. The CDR3 runs 15 residues. CDR1 and CDR2 (germline): MGHRA, YSYEKL. DNA of the CDR3: TGCGCCAGCAGCCAAGGGATGGACAGGGCCTACGAGCAGTACTTC. Residues: CASSQGMDRAYEQYF.

The chain has TRBV5-1 and TRBJ1-1, with 7 positions matching TRBD1. V lost 5 bases, J lost 5 bases, and 9 bases stayed unmatched. The CDR3 covers 14 residues. Germline V gene sequence: CDR1 SGHRS, CDR2 YFSETQ. The CDR3 nucleotides are TGCGCCAGCAGGTCTGAAGGGGGCTTAACTGAAGCTTTCTTT. Translation: CASRSEGGLTEAFF.

V gene TRBV28 combines with J gene TRBJ2-1, with 10 bases identical to TRBD2. J lost 3 bases, V lost 8 bases, and 4 bases had no gene match. The CDR3 is 14 residues long. The germline V gene encodes CDR1 MDHEN and CDR2 SYDVKM. The CDR3, as DNA: TGTGCCAGCTTGGGGACTAGCGACTACAATGAGCAGTTCTTC. Its protein product is CASLGTSDYNEQFF.

The rearrangement uses TRBV6-5 and TRBJ2-2; a possible D gene is TRBD1 (5 bases). Trimming shortened V by 6 bases and J by 1 base, and 12 bases separated the two germline ends. Germline assignment: CDR1 MNHEY and CDR2 SVGAGI. CDR3 size: 15 residues. The DNA of the CDR3 is TGTGCCAGCAGCACAGGTTGGGGGAACACCGGGGAGCTGTTTTTT. This encodes CASSTGWGNTGELFF.

The chain combines TRBV5-6 with TRBJ1-1, with 11 nucleotides matching TRBD1. The CDR3 runs 16 residues. Germline lookup yields CDR1 SGHDT and CDR2 YYEEEE. J was trimmed by 4 bases and V by 4 bases; bases with no gene match: 9. The CDR3 sequence: CASSPAGTGGRTEAFF. CDR3 sequence (DNA): TGTGCCAGCAGCCCGGCGGGGACAGGGGGACGCACTGAAGCTTTCTTT.

The sample holds a few counts of this clone. The CDR3 here is CASSLGGALTDGYTF. In DNA form, the CDR3 reads TGCGCCAGCAGCTTGGGCGGCGCCCTAACTGATGGCTACACCTTC. This sequence joins TRBV5-1 and TRBJ1-2; D uncertain. V was clipped by 0 bases and J by 6 bases, with 15 bases between them. Per the germline V gene, CDR1 is SGHRS and CDR2 is YFSETQ. The CDR3 loop spans 15 amino acids.